This is a list of T cell receptor beta chains from one sample in a study of T cell repertoires in cytomegalovirus infection. One entry per CDR3 protein results from TCRdb running MiXCR on the reads. The sample lists 130,000 or so distinct CDR3 sequences, roughly 6.5% occurring once. The source material was PBMCs. These receptors originate from a human donor in good health (CMV status not recorded). Some clones in this sample may be carry-over from other donors' samples. CDR3s include the opening cysteine and the closing phenylalanine or tryptophan. Fields, in order: J gene, V gene, CDR3 protein.

j_call: TRBJ2-5
v_call: TRBV19
cdr3_aa: CASSISQYQETQYF

j_call: TRBJ2-1
v_call: TRBV6-2/TRBV6-3
cdr3_aa: CASSTTNEQFF

j_call: TRBJ2-3
v_call: TRBV18
cdr3_aa: CASSPRPGGAGTDTQYF

j_call: TRBJ2-1
v_call: TRBV7-3
cdr3_aa: CASSVAAGALIFF

j_call: TRBJ1-2
v_call: TRBV7-2
cdr3_aa: CASSHWSADKWGYTF

j_call: TRBJ2-3
v_call: TRBV15
cdr3_aa: CATSRDPGSRTDTQYF

j_call: TRBJ1-1
v_call: TRBV4-2
cdr3_aa: CASSQERGQKAFF

j_call: TRBJ1-2
v_call: TRBV10-3
cdr3_aa: CAISELGQGGYTF

j_call: TRBJ2-2
v_call: TRBV7-8
cdr3_aa: CASSARGGTGANTGELFF

j_call: TRBJ1-2
v_call: TRBV12-3/TRBV12-4
cdr3_aa: CASSFGRNYGYTF

j_call: TRBJ1-5
v_call: TRBV10-2
cdr3_aa: CASSTGARQPQHF

j_call: TRBJ2-3
v_call: TRBV6-6
cdr3_aa: CASGRGDTQYF

j_call: TRBJ2-4
v_call: TRBV20-1
cdr3_aa: CSARGIDKNIQYF

j_call: TRBJ2-5
v_call: TRBV7-2
cdr3_aa: CASSTGTSGGETQYF

j_call: TRBJ2-7
v_call: TRBV19
cdr3_aa: CASRIQGRRGYEQYF

j_call: TRBJ1-1
v_call: TRBV28
cdr3_aa: CASSLRQGMGNTEAFF

j_call: TRBJ1-5
v_call: TRBV19
cdr3_aa: CASHLPGEQAQHF

j_call: TRBJ2-3
v_call: TRBV7-2
cdr3_aa: CASSHGGGARDTQYF

j_call: TRBJ2-1
v_call: TRBV6-6
cdr3_aa: CASSWGNEQFF

j_call: TRBJ2-5
v_call: TRBV7-2
cdr3_aa: CASSPSLAGTRETQYF

j_call: TRBJ2-5
v_call: TRBV15
cdr3_aa: CATKVSGGAEETQYF

j_call: TRBJ1-5
v_call: TRBV12-3/TRBV12-4
cdr3_aa: CASSLAGANPAQHF

j_call: TRBJ2-7
v_call: TRBV28
cdr3_aa: CASRRDTYEQYF

j_call: TRBJ2-2
v_call: TRBV11-3
cdr3_aa: CASAYQGDTNTGELFF

j_call: TRBJ1-1
v_call: TRBV20-1
cdr3_aa: CSAWTDGGTEAFF

j_call: TRBJ1-2
v_call: TRBV7-9
cdr3_aa: CASSSIPSIYGYTF

j_call: TRBJ2-7
v_call: TRBV7-2
cdr3_aa: CASSLRDRGYEQYF

j_call: TRBJ1-1
v_call: TRBV28
cdr3_aa: CASSLWGQGSTEAFF

j_call: TRBJ2-5
v_call: TRBV28
cdr3_aa: CASSLIGETQYF

j_call: TRBJ1-5
v_call: TRBV7-9
cdr3_aa: CASSLRGTGNQPQHF

j_call: TRBJ2-1
v_call: TRBV7-6
cdr3_aa: CASGLAGGVNEQFF

j_call: TRBJ2-1
v_call: TRBV19
cdr3_aa: CATSPTQDREQFF

j_call: TRBJ1-1
v_call: TRBV19
cdr3_aa: CASRDRGRTEAFF

j_call: TRBJ2-1
v_call: TRBV7-9
cdr3_aa: CASSYGQGIFNEQFF

j_call: TRBJ1-2
v_call: TRBV28
cdr3_aa: CASSRTVYGYTF

j_call: TRBJ2-3
v_call: TRBV12-3/TRBV12-4
cdr3_aa: CASSSRLAGGEADTQYF

j_call: TRBJ2-5
v_call: TRBV5-1
cdr3_aa: CASSLAGPQETQYF

j_call: TRBJ1-1
v_call: TRBV20-1
cdr3_aa: CSASAMVSVVMNTEAFF

j_call: TRBJ1-1
v_call: TRBV7-2
cdr3_aa: CASSRRGVNTEAFF

j_call: TRBJ2-5
v_call: TRBV30
cdr3_aa: CAWRQTSGGAGTQYF

j_call: TRBJ1-1
v_call: TRBV10-3
cdr3_aa: CAIRVFEGTEAFF

j_call: TRBJ2-7
v_call: TRBV7-8
cdr3_aa: CASSPGQGAPYEQYF

j_call: TRBJ2-5
v_call: TRBV28
cdr3_aa: CASRLSGQETQYF

j_call: TRBJ2-3
v_call: TRBV24-1
cdr3_aa: CATSDSFTDTQYF

j_call: TRBJ1-4
v_call: TRBV10-3
cdr3_aa: CAISGGTGAPNEKLFF

j_call: TRBJ2-1
v_call: TRBV5-1
cdr3_aa: CASSLKSGGAGEQFF

j_call: TRBJ2-5
v_call: TRBV12-3/TRBV12-4
cdr3_aa: CASSPQITRMQYF

j_call: TRBJ2-1
v_call: TRBV10-2
cdr3_aa: CASRGSGGSYNEQFF

j_call: TRBJ2-2
v_call: TRBV7-8
cdr3_aa: CASSLSLYRELFF

j_call: TRBJ2-3
v_call: TRBV23-1
cdr3_aa: CASSQSGTGSTDTQYF